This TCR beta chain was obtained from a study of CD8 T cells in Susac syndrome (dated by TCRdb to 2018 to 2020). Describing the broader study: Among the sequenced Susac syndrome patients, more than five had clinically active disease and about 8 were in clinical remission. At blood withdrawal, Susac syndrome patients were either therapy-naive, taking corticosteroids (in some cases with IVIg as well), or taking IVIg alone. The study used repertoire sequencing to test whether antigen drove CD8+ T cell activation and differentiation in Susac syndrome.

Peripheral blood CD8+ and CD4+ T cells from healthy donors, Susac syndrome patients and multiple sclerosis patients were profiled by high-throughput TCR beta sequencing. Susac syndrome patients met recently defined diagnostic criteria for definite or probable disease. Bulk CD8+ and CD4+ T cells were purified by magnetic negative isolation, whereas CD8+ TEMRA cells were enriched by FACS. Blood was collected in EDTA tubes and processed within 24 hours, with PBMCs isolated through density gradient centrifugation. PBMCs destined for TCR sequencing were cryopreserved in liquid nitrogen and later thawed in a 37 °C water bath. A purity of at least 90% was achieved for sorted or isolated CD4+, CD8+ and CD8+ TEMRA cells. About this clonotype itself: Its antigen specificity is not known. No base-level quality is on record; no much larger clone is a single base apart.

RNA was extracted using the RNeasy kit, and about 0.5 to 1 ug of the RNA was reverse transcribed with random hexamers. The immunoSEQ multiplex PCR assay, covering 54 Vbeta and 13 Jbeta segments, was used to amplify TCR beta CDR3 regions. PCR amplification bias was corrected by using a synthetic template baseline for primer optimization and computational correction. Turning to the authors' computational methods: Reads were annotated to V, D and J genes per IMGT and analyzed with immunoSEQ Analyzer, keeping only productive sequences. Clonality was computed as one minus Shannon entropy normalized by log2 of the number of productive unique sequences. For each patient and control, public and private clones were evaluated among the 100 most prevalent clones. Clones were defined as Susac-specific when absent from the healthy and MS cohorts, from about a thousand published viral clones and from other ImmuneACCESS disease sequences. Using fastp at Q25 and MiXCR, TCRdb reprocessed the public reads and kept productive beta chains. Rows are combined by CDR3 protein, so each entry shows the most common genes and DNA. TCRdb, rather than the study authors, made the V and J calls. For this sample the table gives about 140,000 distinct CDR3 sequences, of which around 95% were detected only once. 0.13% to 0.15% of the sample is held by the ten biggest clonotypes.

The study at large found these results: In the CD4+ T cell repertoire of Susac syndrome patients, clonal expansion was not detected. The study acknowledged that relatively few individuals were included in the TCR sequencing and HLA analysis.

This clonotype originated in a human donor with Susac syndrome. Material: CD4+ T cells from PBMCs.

The CDR3 protein is CASSLRAGGGYEQYF. In nucleotide form, the sequence is TGTGCCAGCAGCCTGAGGGCAGGGGGCGGCTACGAGCAGTACTTC. This chain joins TRBV12-3 or TRBV12-4 to TRBJ2-7, with TRBD1 identical over 8 junction bases. The germline V and J ends show losses of 6 bases and 3 bases respectively, and no gene match explains 10 bases of the junction. From cysteine to phenylalanine, the CDR3 is 15 amino acids long. Only the CDR3 region is kept as DNA, spanning 45 bases read in frame from base 1.